The next 31 T cell receptor beta chains were all read from a single sample in a study of PD-1 blockade in mismatch repair-deficient tumors. Profiling relied on immunoSEQ multiplex PCR, and the TCRdb table lists in-frame clones only, not all of them. The sample consists of 100,000 or so clones, approximately 80% of them appearing once. This sample comprised peripheral blood, obtained approximately 35 weeks after starting pembrolizumab. The receptors shown here come from an adult with mismatch repair-deficient cancer.

V usage is TRBV5-1 and J usage is TRBJ2-7; TRBD2 matches at 11 bases. The CDR3 contains 13 residues. From germline, CDR1 is SGHRS and CDR2 YFSETQ. The V and J ends lost 4 bases and 6 bases, in that order; junction bases with no gene match: 3. In DNA, the CDR3 is TGCGCCAGCAGCCCGGGACTAGCGGTCGAGCAGTACTTC. Amino acids: CASSPGLAVEQYF.

The chain is built from TRBV5-4 and TRBJ1-1, with D hard to call. The V and J ends lost 0 bases and 11 bases respectively, with 11 bases between them. CDR3 length equals 12 residues. CDR1 and CDR2 from the germline V gene are SGHNT and YYREEE (reference sequence). The DNA for the CDR3 is TGTGCCAGCAGCTTGGATAGGAGCCGGGCTTTCTTT. This gives the protein CASSLDRSRAFF. Complete variable domain (other parts from reference TRBV5-4 and TRBJ1-1): ETGVTQSPTHLIKTRGQQVTLRCSSQSGHNTVSWYQQALGQGPQFIFQYYREEENGRGNFPPRFSGLQFPNYSSELNVNALELDDSALYLCASSLDRSRAFFGQGTRLTVV.

This clone appeared a few times. Different DNA sequences within this sample yield the same CDR3. The CDR3 sequence: CASSLGQQETQYF. The CDR3 DNA reads as TGCGCCAGCAGCCTGGGACAACAAGAGACCCAGTACTTC. The rearrangement joins TRBV5-1 to TRBJ2-5; tentatively, D is TRBD1 (6 bases). The germline gives CDR1 SGHRS, CDR2 YFSETQ. The V and J ends lost 4 bases and 2 bases respectively, with 9 bases between them. The CDR3 sequence is 13 residues long.

The chain recombines TRBV18 with TRBJ1-2; 8 bases map to TRBD1. Unmatched junction bases numbered 5, after V lost 1 base and J lost 4 bases. The germline V gene has CDR1 KGHSH and CDR2 LQKENI. The CDR3 contains 15 residues. The chain's CDR3 is CASSPQDRVGYGYTF. The CDR3 bases are TGTGCCAGCTCACCACAGGACAGGGTGGGCTATGGCTACACCTTC.

The table lists this clone with a few counts. This rearrangement joins TRBV9 to TRBJ2-6, with D possibly matching TRBD1 (6 bases). V was shortened by 3 bases and J by 4 bases, with 11 bases between the two germline ends. The germline CDR1 and CDR2 sequences are SGDLS and YYNGEE. The CDR3 contains 15 residues. The CDR3 sequence is CASSASQGGANVLTF. CDR3 nucleotides: TGTGCCAGCAGCGCGAGTCAGGGGGGGGCCAACGTCCTGACTTTC.

The V gene is TRBV4-3, the J gene TRBJ2-5; 12 bases fit TRBD2. The CDR3 contains 18 residues. CDR1 and CDR2 from the germline V gene are LGHNA and YSLEER. After removal of 0 bases from V and 5 bases from J, the junction contained 10 bases not matched to a gene. CDR3: CASSQEGLAGGPSETQYF. In nucleotides, the CDR3 is TGCGCCAGCAGCCAAGAGGGGCTAGCGGGAGGGCCGAGTGAGACCCAGTACTTC.

The chain couples TRBV6-5 to TRBJ1-1; D not certain. Trimming pared 5 bases from V and 8 bases from J, leaving 18 bases between. The germline V gene encodes CDR1 MNHEY and CDR2 SVGAGI. The CDR3 runs 14 residues. The CDR3 DNA is TGTGCCAGCAGTACCCAGGACCATGGGAGAGAAGCTTTCTTT. Translating gives CASSTQDHGREAFF.

The rearrangement links TRBV9 to TRBJ2-3; D possibly corresponds to TRBD2 (5 bases). This CDR3 is built from 14 residues. V was cut by 0 bases and J by 6 bases, with 11 bases left in between. Germline values: CDR1 SGDLS, CDR2 YYNGEE. CDR3 sequence (DNA): TGTGCCAGCAGCGTAGCGGGAAATGGGGATACGCAGTATTTT. As protein: CASSVAGNGDTQYF.

This chain uses TRBV6-5 with TRBJ2-4; D gene uncertain. Between the trimmed V and J ends, which lost 4 bases and 0 bases, there was a span of 10 bases. Per the germline V gene, CDR1 is MNHEY and CDR2 is SVGAGI. There are 15 residues in the CDR3. Here the CDR3 reads CASSFSSLAKNIQYF. The CDR3 DNA reads TGTGCCAGCAGTTTTTCGTCACTAGCCAAAAACATTCAGTACTTC.

This clone was seen just once. The rearrangement uses TRBV27 and TRBJ2-1; TRBD1 aligns across 9 bases. V lost 6 bases to trimming and J lost 4 bases; unmatched junction nucleotides: 7. The CDR3 totals 15 residues. The germline CDR1 and CDR2 sequences are MNHEY and SMNVEV (reference sequence). CDR3 residues: CASRKTGGQYNEQFF. The DNA of the CDR3 is TGTGCCAGCAGAAAAACAGGGGGCCAGTACAATGAGCAGTTCTTC.

This chain links TRBV6-1 with TRBJ2-7; D is perhaps TRBD2 (5 bases). V was clipped by 7 bases and J by 3 bases, with 13 bases between them. Germline CDR1 is MNHNS and CDR2 is SASEGT. This CDR3 has 13 residues. The CDR3 loop reads CASINIDYYEQYF. DNA for the CDR3: TGTGCCAGCATCAATATCGACTACTACGAGCAGTACTTC.

The V and J genes are TRBV7-9 and TRBJ2-2; no clear D gene. Looked up from germline, CDR1 is SEHNR and CDR2 is FQNEAQ (reference sequence). The CDR3 has 14 amino acids. V was trimmed by 5 bases and J by 6 bases, leaving 13 bases between them. The CDR3 DNA reads TGTGCCAGCAGCCCTCTTTTAGTTTCCGGGGAGCTGTTTTTT. Amino acids: CASSPLLVSGELFF.

This rearrangement joins TRBV4-3 to TRBJ2-6; D is perhaps TRBD1 (6 bases). V was shortened by 0 bases and J by 2 bases, with 8 bases between the two germline ends. Germline assignment: CDR1 LGHNA and CDR2 YSLEER. There are 16 residues in the CDR3. CDR3 sequence: CASSQDEGAGANVLTF. The DNA for the CDR3 is TGCGCCAGCAGCCAAGACGAGGGGGCTGGGGCCAACGTCCTGACTTTC.

The chain uses TRBV7-3 and TRBJ2-1; 10 bases match TRBD2. V trimming: 4 bases; J trimming: 5 bases; junction bases outside the gene matches: 2. Germline CDR1 reads SGHTA; CDR2 reads FQGTGA. The CDR3 has 14 amino acids. The CDR3 DNA sequence: TGTGCCAGCAGCTCGGGACTAGCGCACAATGAGCAGTTCTTC. It codes for CASSSGLAHNEQFF.

CDR3 DNA: TGTGCCAGGCCACCGGAGGGGGCCGTATTGTCTAACGAGCAGTACTTC. Translated: CARPPEGAVLSNEQYF. The chain has TRBV19 and TRBJ2-7, with TRBD1 as a possible D gene (7 bases). In germline, CDR1 is LNHDA, CDR2 SQIVND (reference sequence). The CDR3 loop spans 16 amino acids. The V and J ends lost 9 bases and 5 bases respectively, with 26 bases between them. The full variable domain, rest sourced from reference TRBV19 and TRBJ2-7, is DGGITQSPKYLFRKEGQNVTLSCEQNLNHDAMYWYRQDPGQGLRLIYYSQIVNDFQKGDIAEGYSVSREKKESFPLTVTSAQKNPTAFYLCARPPEGAVLSNEQYFGPGTRLTVT.

V and J are TRBV18 and TRBJ2-2; 7 positions agree with TRBD1. V shed 3 bases, J shed 0 bases, and the junction held 4 bases outside the gene matches. CDR1 and CDR2 (germline): KGHSH, LQKENI. This CDR3 comprises 16 residues. The CDR3 sequence is CASSPGQASNTGELFF. CDR3 in DNA: TGTGCCAGCTCACCTGGACAGGCCTCGAACACCGGGGAGCTGTTTTTT.

The chain employs TRBV6-5 and TRBJ1-1; 7 nucleotides align to TRBD1. The CDR3 spans 14 residues. From germline, CDR1 is MNHEY and CDR2 SVGAGI. After removal of 5 bases from V and 5 bases from J, the junction contained 8 bases not matched to a gene. CDR3 loop: CASSTERGRTEAFF. The CDR3 nucleotides read TGTGCCAGCAGTACCGAAAGGGGGCGGACTGAAGCTTTCTTT.

Concerning this clone: This CDR3 is also generated by other DNA sequences in the sample. The CDR3 nucleotides are TGTGCCAGCAGTTACTCGCAGGGTAACACTGAAGCTTTCTTT. This sequence encodes CASSYSQGNTEAFF. This chain joins TRBV6-5 and TRBJ1-1, with D possibly being TRBD1 (5 bases). Germline CDR1 MNHEY, CDR2 SVGAGI. The CDR3 consists of 14 residues. V dropped 0 bases and J dropped 2 bases, with 7 bases sitting between them.

The chain employs TRBV5-1 and TRBJ1-1, with D uncertain. The ends were cut back, 4 bases at V and 0 bases at J, with 13 bases in the middle. Germline V gene sequence: CDR1 SGHRS, CDR2 YFSETQ. This CDR3 comprises 15 residues. In DNA form, the CDR3 reads TGCGCCAGCAGCATGGCGCGGGGTTTGAACACTGAAGCTTTCTTT. It codes for CASSMARGLNTEAFF.

The chain links TRBV27 to TRBJ2-5; no clear D. CDR3 length: 13 amino acids. In germline, CDR1 is MNHEY, CDR2 SMNVEV (reference sequence). V shed 2 bases and J shed 5 bases, with 9 bases lying between them. The CDR3 bases are TGTGCCAGCAGTTTAAAGGGCCAGGAGACCCAGTACTTC. It translates to CASSLKGQETQYF.

The chain couples TRBV27 to TRBJ2-1, with D possibly called TRBD1 or TRBD2 (5 bases each). V lost 6 bases, J lost 7 bases, and 16 bases lay in between. There are 14 residues in the CDR3. The V gene's germline CDR1 is MNHEY and CDR2 SMNVEV (reference sequence). In DNA, the CDR3 is TGTGCCAGCAGGGCCGGGACCCCCGGGAATGAGCAGTTCTTC. As protein: CASRAGTPGNEQFF.

For the CDR3, the DNA is TGTGCCAGCAGCAAATCGGCCGGACGTGACTGGAACATTCAGTACTTC. Amino acid sequence: CASSKSAGRDWNIQYF. The chain links TRBV7-9 to TRBJ2-4; D not certain. This CDR3 has 16 amino acids. The germline gives CDR1 SEHNR, CDR2 FQNEAQ (reference sequence). Trimming shortened V by 5 bases and J by 7 bases, and 21 bases separated the two germline ends.

This chain connects TRBV6-1 to TRBJ2-3; D not certain. The CDR3 is 15 amino acids. Trimming left V 1 base short and J 0 bases short, with 8 bases between. CDR1 is MNHNS, CDR2 SASEGT, per germline. CDR3 sequence: CASSEEVASTDTQYF. The CDR3 DNA is TGTGCCAGCAGTGAAGAGGTCGCTAGCACAGATACGCAGTATTTT.

This clone was recorded once. V and J are TRBV7-9 and TRBJ1-2; 9 nucleotides line up with TRBD1. The germline CDR1 and CDR2 sequences are SEHNR and FQNEAQ (reference sequence). The CDR3 totals 14 residues. V trimming: 2 bases; J trimming: 5 bases; junction bases outside the gene matches: 3. CDR3 protein: CASSLKGQGYGYTF. DNA of the CDR3: TGTGCCAGCAGCTTAAAAGGACAGGGGTATGGCTACACCTTC.

The rearrangement links TRBV11-2 to TRBJ2-3, with no clear D. The CDR3 runs to 15 residues. The V and J ends lost 2 bases and 0 bases respectively, with 9 bases between them. Germline CDR1 is SGHAT and CDR2 is FQNNGV. For the CDR3, the DNA is TGTGCCAGCAGCTTACGGGCGGCTAGCACAGATACGCAGTATTTT. Translation: CASSLRAASTDTQYF. The full variable domain, with the rest looked up from reference TRBV11-2 and TRBJ2-3, is EAGVAQSPRYKIIEKRQSVAFWCNPISGHATLYWYQQILGQGPKLLIQFQNNGVVDDSQLPKDRFSAERLKGVDSTLKIQPAKLEDSAVYLCASSLRAASTDTQYFGPGTRLTVL.

The chain employs TRBV9 and TRBJ2-7, with 7 bases fitting TRBD2. V shed 6 bases and J 6 bases; nucleotides not matched to a gene: 21. The CDR3 covers 17 residues. Germline CDR1 is SGDLS and CDR2 is YYNGEE. The CDR3 reads CASTRAGEPPPTGEQYF. The CDR3 coding sequence is TGTGCCAGCACACGGGCGGGGGAACCGCCTCCTACGGGCGAGCAGTACTTC.

The chain combines TRBV19 with TRBJ1-2, with TRBD1 matching 8 bases. With 6 bases clipped from V and 5 bases from J, the junction kept 5 bases outside the gene matches. The CDR3 runs to 13 residues. Germline loops: CDR1 LNHDA, CDR2 SQIVND (reference sequence). CDR3 amino acids: CASRTTGEYGYTF. DNA for the CDR3: TGTGCCAGTAGGACGACAGGGGAATATGGCTACACCTTC.

The V and J genes are TRBV6-1 and TRBJ2-1; D gene ambiguous. CDR3 length: 15 amino acids. Trimming took 10 bases from V and 3 from J, leaving 19 bases between them. Looked up from germline, CDR1 is MNHNS and CDR2 is SASEGT. The DNA for the CDR3 is TGTGCCACTAGAGCCGGGCTAGGCCGCTACAATGAGCAGTTCTTC. Protein sequence: CATRAGLGRYNEQFF.

The chain joins TRBV9 to TRBJ2-5; no clear D. CDR1 is SGDLS, CDR2 YYNGEE, per germline. V was shortened by 0 bases and J by 6 bases, with 12 bases between the two germline ends. CDR3 length: 14 residues. DNA for the CDR3: TGTGCCAGCAGCGTAGAGGACCTGGGCCAGACCCAGTACTTC. Its translation is CASSVEDLGQTQYF. Filled out from reference TRBV9 and TRBJ2-5, the complete variable domain reads DSGVTQTPKHLITATGQRVTLRCSPRSGDLSVYWYQQSLDQGLQFLIQYYNGEERAKGNILERFSAQQFPDLHSELNLSSLELGDSALYFCASSVEDLGQTQYFGPGTRLLVL.

The chain employs TRBV28 and TRBJ2-7; TRBD1 agrees at 8 bases. CDR3 length: 15 residues. V dropped 8 bases and J dropped 5; count of bases not matched to a gene: 14. CDR1 and CDR2 (germline): MDHEN, SYDVKM. The CDR3 bases are TGTGCCAGCCGATTTCAACCGGGACAGGAGAACGAGCAGTACTTC. Translation: CASRFQPGQENEQYF.

The rearrangement uses TRBV4-1 and TRBJ1-3; D remains unclear. The CDR3 sequence is 15 residues long. The V end lost 1 base, the J end lost 0 bases, and 7 bases lay between the germline ends. The germline CDR1 and CDR2 sequences are MGHRA and YSYEKL. The CDR3 DNA follows: TGCGCCAGCAGCCAAGTCCCAAGCTCTGGAAACACCATATATTTT. Translated, it gives CASSQVPSSGNTIYF.